The 30 T cell receptor beta chains below all came from one sample that was sequenced in a study of cytomegalovirus exposure and HLA in healthy donors (dated by TCRdb to about 2017). Library preparation was by the immunoSEQ multiplex PCR assay. For the multiplex PCR, a mixture combining 60 forward primers for TCR Vbeta segments and 13 reverse primers for TCR Jbeta segments was used. The table comes from immuneACCESS by way of TCRdb, which keeps in-frame sequences with V and J called. Part of the clones is missing from these tables; in studies checked, under half for an unresolved V gene and the rest for unknown reasons. Across this sample there are 150,000 to 200,000 clones, with roughly 78% seen only once. Under 4.5% of the sample is held by the ten biggest clonotypes. Specimen: PBMCs. The receptor source for this set is a woman under 40 in good health and CMV-seropositive.

The chain is built from TRBV10-2 and TRBJ2-1; TRBD2 is a possible D gene (6 bases). Germline V gene sequence: CDR1 WSHSY, CDR2 SAAADI. Trimming took 10 bases from V and 1 from J, leaving 14 bases between them. This CDR3 has 14 residues. The CDR3 coding sequence is TGCGCCATCGGGGGTTCGGGATCCTACAATGAGCAGTTCTTC. This gives the protein CAIGGSGSYNEQFF.

Worth noting for this clone: Other DNA sequences in the sample encode the same CDR3. The CDR3 here is CASSVAQGTGYEKLFF. Here the CDR3 DNA reads TGTGCCAGCAGCGTAGCGCAAGGGACAGGGTACGAAAAACTGTTTTTT. This chain links TRBV9 with TRBJ1-4; 9 positions match TRBD1. This CDR3 spans 16 amino acids. V shed 0 bases, J shed 8 bases, and the junction held 8 bases outside the gene matches. The germline gives CDR1 SGDLS, CDR2 YYNGEE. Full variable domain (rest looked up from reference TRBV9 and TRBJ1-4): DSGVTQTPKHLITATGQRVTLRCSPRSGDLSVYWYQQSLDQGLQFLIQYYNGEERAKGNILERFSAQQFPDLHSELNLSSLELGDSALYFCASSVAQGTGYEKLFFGSGTQLSVL.

This clone was observed a handful of times. The rearrangement joins TRBV5-6 to TRBJ1-2, with 8 bases fitting TRBD1. Trimming cost V 0 bases and J 6 bases; bases outside gene matches: 7. This CDR3 has 15 amino acids. Germline V lookup: CDR1 SGHDT, CDR2 YYEEEE. The DNA for the CDR3 is TGTGCCAGCAGCTTGGGGCGTCGGACAGGGCATGGCTACACCTTC. Protein product: CASSLGRRTGHGYTF.

The V gene is TRBV28, the J gene TRBJ2-2; 10 bases fit TRBD1. The CDR3 extends over 16 amino acids. The germline gives CDR1 MDHEN, CDR2 SYDVKM. Trimming cost V 3 bases and J 5 bases; bases outside gene matches: 6. The DNA of the CDR3 is TGTGCCAGCAGTTTTTCAACGGGACAGGGGACCGGGGAGCTGTTTTTT. It is translated as CASSFSTGQGTGELFF.

V and J are TRBV27 and TRBJ1-2, with D unresolved. V lost 2 bases and J 5 bases, leaving 15 bases between the germline ends. CDR3 length equals 15 residues. The V gene's germline CDR1 is MNHEY and CDR2 SMNVEV (reference sequence). This chain's CDR3 is CASSLAAGSLYGYTF. The CDR3 coding sequence is TGTGCCAGCAGTTTAGCTGCAGGAAGCCTTTATGGCTACACCTTC.

This clone was seen a handful of times. CDR3 protein: CASSAWDSQADYGYTF. DNA for the CDR3: TGTGCCAGCAGCGCTTGGGACAGCCAAGCTGACTATGGCTACACCTTC. This chain connects TRBV7-9 to TRBJ1-2; 7 bases match TRBD1. CDR1 and CDR2 from the germline V gene are SEHNR and FQNEAQ (reference sequence). The CDR3 spans 16 residues. V lost 5 bases, J lost 3 bases, and 12 bases stayed unmatched.

This chain uses TRBV27 with TRBJ1-2; 7 bases match TRBD1. This CDR3 contains 13 residues. The germline V gene encodes CDR1 MNHEY and CDR2 SMNVEV (reference sequence). Trimming took 1 base from V and 10 from J; bases not matched to a gene: 6. As DNA, the CDR3 is TGTGCCAGCAGTTTATTGGGACAGAGCGTCTACACCTTC. It yields the protein CASSLLGQSVYTF.

The chain uses TRBV6-1 and TRBJ1-4; a possible D gene is TRBD1 (6 bases). The CDR3 runs to 14 residues. Deletions cut 5 bases from V and 3 bases from J, with 10 bases between. Germline-derived CDR1 and CDR2 are MNHNS and SASEGT. Here the CDR3 reads CASSQQGPNEKLFF. The CDR3 coding sequence is TGTGCCAGCAGTCAACAGGGACCTAATGAAAAACTGTTTTTT.

This chain joins TRBV7-9 and TRBJ2-3; the D gene is possibly TRBD2 (6 bases). V was shortened by 4 bases and J by 2 bases, with 16 bases between the two germline ends. CDR3 size: 16 residues. Germline CDR1 and CDR2: SEHNR and FQNEAQ (reference sequence). CDR3 residues: CASSSTSGLLTDTQYF. The CDR3 DNA reads TGTGCCAGCAGCTCTACCTCGGGACTTCTCACAGATACGCAGTATTTT.

The rearrangement joins TRBV9 to TRBJ2-6, with 7 nucleotides matching TRBD2. The CDR3 spans 17 residues. The junction had 10 bases not matched to a gene; V was cut back by 3 bases and J by 4 bases. CDR1 and CDR2 from the germline V gene are SGDLS and YYNGEE. The CDR3 nucleotides read TGTGCCAGCAGCGCGGGGGGAGGTACGTCGGGGGCCAACGTCCTGACTTTC. Amino acid sequence: CASSAGGGTSGANVLTF.

As DNA, the CDR3 is TGTGCCAGCAGCTTAGACCGGAGCTCCTACGAGCAGTACTTC. This gives the protein CASSLDRSSYEQYF. This chain uses TRBV13 with TRBJ2-7; D uncertain. The length of the CDR3 is 14 residues. Germline lookup yields CDR1 PRHDT and CDR2 FYEKMQ (reference sequence). Deletions cut 1 base from V and 0 bases from J, with 7 bases between. The full variable domain, with the rest looked up from reference TRBV13 and TRBJ2-7, is AAGVIQSPRHLIKEKRETATLKCYPIPRHDTVYWYQQGPGQDPQFLISFYEKMQSDKGSIPDRFSAQQFSDYHSELNMSSLELGDSALYFCASSLDRSSYEQYFGPGTRLTVT.

This sequence joins TRBV19 and TRBJ1-1; D is possibly TRBD1 (5 bases). CDR1 and CDR2 (germline): LNHDA, SQIVND (reference sequence). The CDR3 totals 15 residues. The germline V and J ends were trimmed by 5 bases and 0 bases, with 13 bases remaining between them. The CDR3 sequence: CASSPPDSMNTEAFF. In DNA form, the CDR3 reads TGTGCCAGTAGTCCCCCCGACAGCATGAACACTGAAGCTTTCTTT. Full variable domain (remainder filled in from reference TRBV19 and TRBJ1-1): DGGITQSPKYLFRKEGQNVTLSCEQNLNHDAMYWYRQDPGQGLRLIYYSQIVNDFQKGDIAEGYSVSREKKESFPLTVTSAQKNPTAFYLCASSPPDSMNTEAFFGQGTRLTVV.

The chain carries TRBV7-6 and TRBJ2-7; D not resolved. V lost 4 bases, J lost 2 bases, and 18 bases lay in between. The CDR3 extends over 16 amino acids. Germline CDR1 reads SGHVS; CDR2 reads FNYEAQ. For the CDR3, the DNA is TGTGCCAGCAGCTCCTCGTCGTCGAGTCCCGCCTACGAGCAGTACTTC. Its translation: CASSSSSSSPAYEQYF.

This clone appeared a single time. The chain is built from TRBV5-1 and TRBJ2-1; 9 nucleotides align to TRBD2. Trimming at V came to 0 bases and at J to 6 bases, leaving 4 bases not matched to a gene. This CDR3 spans 15 amino acids. CDR1 SGHRS and CDR2 YFSETQ come from the germline V gene. The CDR3 region is CASSLEGGRVNEQFF. The CDR3 nucleotides read TGCGCCAGCAGCTTGGAGGGCGGGAGGGTCAATGAGCAGTTCTTC.

The V call is TRBV18, the J call TRBJ1-5; 7 nucleotides agree with TRBD1. This CDR3 contains 14 residues. J was trimmed by 1 base and V by 6 bases; bases with no gene match: 3. Germline-derived CDR1 and CDR2 are KGHSH and LQKENI. CDR3 nucleotide sequence: TGTGCCAGCTCCCCGGGACAGAGCAATCAGCCCCAGCATTTT. Protein: CASSPGQSNQPQHF.

The chain joins TRBV5-5 to TRBJ2-3; 7 bases are a match to TRBD1. V lost 5 bases and J lost 6; bases outside the gene matches: 6. Germline loops: CDR1 SGHKS, CDR2 YYEKEE (reference sequence). The CDR3 has 13 amino acids. Here the CDR3 reads CASRPDRRDTQYF. The CDR3 DNA reads as TGTGCCAGCAGGCCGGACAGGAGGGATACGCAGTATTTT.

The rearrangement links TRBV11-2 to TRBJ1-1; no clear D gene. The CDR3 extends over 15 amino acids. Trimming cost V 4 bases and J 5 bases, with 17 bases left between them. Germline V lookup: CDR1 SGHAT, CDR2 FQNNGV. In nucleotides, the CDR3 is TGTGCCAGCAGCTCCTTCCTGGGAGGAAAAACTGAAGCTTTCTTT. Amino acids: CASSSFLGGKTEAFF.

This chain uses TRBV5-8 with TRBJ1-1; 7 nucleotides line up with TRBD1. The ends lost 4 bases at V and 3 bases at J; junction bases unmatched: 6. The CDR3 contains 14 residues. The germline V gene has CDR1 SGHTS and CDR2 YDEGEE. The CDR3 sequence is CASSPRQGYTEAFF. The CDR3 nucleotides read TGTGCCAGCAGCCCTCGACAGGGTTACACTGAAGCTTTCTTT.

A single count supports this clone. V gene TRBV2 combines with J gene TRBJ2-3, with a weak D call TRBD1 (6 bases). Trimming shortened V by 4 bases and J by 8 bases, and 25 bases separated the two germline ends. Looked up from germline, CDR1 is SNHLY and CDR2 is FYNNEI. There are 17 residues in the CDR3. CDR3 nucleotide sequence: TGTGCCAGCAGTGGCGGACAGCCCAGTCTGAGAGGGGTTACGCAGTATTTT. As protein: CASSGGQPSLRGVTQYF.

The chain is built from TRBV5-1 and TRBJ1-5; D gene uncertain. The CDR3 is 13 amino acids. CDR1 and CDR2 from the germline V gene are SGHRS and YFSETQ. Trimming shortened V by 0 bases and J by 7 bases, and 8 bases separated the two germline ends. The CDR3 protein is CASSLGAGQPQHF. Here the CDR3 DNA reads TGCGCCAGCAGCTTGGGGGCGGGCCAGCCCCAGCATTTT.

The chain recombines TRBV5-4 with TRBJ2-7, with a tentative D call TRBD1 (7 bases). This CDR3 region has 14 residues. Trimming left V 3 bases short and J 2 bases short, with 12 bases between. Germline V gene lookup returns CDR1 SGHNT and CDR2 YYREEE (reference sequence). Here the CDR3 DNA reads TGTGCCAGCAGCTGGGGGGACAGAGCCTACGAGCAGTACTTC. Protein sequence: CASSWGDRAYEQYF. Filled out from reference TRBV5-4 and TRBJ2-7, the complete variable domain reads ETGVTQSPTHLIKTRGQQVTLRCSSQSGHNTVSWYQQALGQGPQFIFQYYREEENGRGNFPPRFSGLQFPNYSSELNVNALELDDSALYLCASSWGDRAYEQYFGPGTRLTVT.

The J gene is TRBJ2-7, the V gene TRBV7-9; D is uncertain. The germline gives CDR1 SEHNR, CDR2 FQNEAQ (reference sequence). Trimming left V 5 bases short and J 3 bases short, with 20 bases between. This CDR3 region has 16 residues. The CDR3: CASSHSADLVNYEQYF. In DNA form, the CDR3 reads TGTGCCAGCAGCCACTCCGCTGACCTAGTTAACTACGAGCAGTACTTC.

In its sample, this clone was seen many times. The chain links TRBV5-1 to TRBJ1-1; no reliable D call. The V gene's germline CDR1 is SGHRS and CDR2 YFSETQ. The CDR3 extends over 14 amino acids. V dropped 0 bases and J dropped 5 bases, with 11 bases sitting between them. CDR3 protein: CASSLDGEATEAFF. The CDR3, as DNA: TGCGCCAGCAGCTTGGATGGGGAGGCTACTGAAGCTTTCTTT.

Only one count was recorded for this clone. This rearrangement joins TRBV7-7 to TRBJ2-7, with a possible D match to TRBD1 (6 bases). The CDR3 runs 13 residues. V gave up 3 bases and J gave up 4 bases, with 10 bases separating them. The germline V gene encodes CDR1 SSHAT and CDR2 FNYEAQ (reference sequence). CDR3 nucleotides: TGTGCCAGCAGCTTTTCACAGGGATACGAGCAGTACTTC. Protein sequence: CASSFSQGYEQYF.

This clone turned up a few times. V and J are TRBV30 and TRBJ2-1; D is undetermined. V was shortened by 4 bases and J by 4 bases, with 5 bases between the two germline ends. Germline CDR1 reads GTSNPN; CDR2 reads SVGIG (reference sequence). The CDR3 spans 11 residues. The CDR3 here is CAWTYYNEQFF. Here the CDR3 DNA reads TGTGCCTGGACTTATTACAATGAGCAGTTCTTC.

The rearrangement links TRBV19 to TRBJ2-5; D unclear. V lost 1 base to trimming and J lost 7 bases, with 7 bases between them. This CDR3 contains 12 residues. Looked up from germline, CDR1 is LNHDA and CDR2 is SQIVND (reference sequence). Here the CDR3 reads CASSIAPGTQYF. CDR3 coding DNA: TGTGCCAGTAGTATAGCCCCCGGGACCCAGTACTTC.

The chain combines TRBV2 with TRBJ2-5, with unresolved D. V shed 8 bases and J shed 3 bases, with 10 bases lying between them. The CDR3 length is 12 residues. Germline values: CDR1 SNHLY, CDR2 FYNNEI. The CDR3 bases are TGTGCCAGCCAGTATATAAAAGAGACCCAGTACTTC. It yields the protein CASQYIKETQYF. The full variable domain, with the rest looked up from reference TRBV2 and TRBJ2-5, is EPEVTQTPSHQVTQMGQEVILRCVPISNHLYFYWYRQILGQKVEFLVSFYNNEISEKSEIFDDQFSVERPDGSNFTLKIRSTKLEDSAMYFCASQYIKETQYFGPGTRLLVL.

This sequence joins TRBV6-1 and TRBJ1-2; TRBD1 is a possible D gene (5 bases). Germline V gives CDR1 MNHNS, CDR2 SASEGT. This CDR3 has 14 residues. V was cut by 6 bases and J by 3 bases, with 14 bases left in between. CDR3 bases: TGTGCCAGCAGCCCCCCGGGGGTCTACTATGGCTACACCTTC. Amino acids: CASSPPGVYYGYTF.

The chain couples TRBV7-8 to TRBJ1-4; perhaps TRBD1 as D (5 bases). Trimming cost V 3 bases and J 8 bases, with 13 bases left between them. CDR1 and CDR2 (germline): SGHVS, FQNEAQ. The CDR3 has 14 amino acids. CDR3 sequence (DNA): TGTGCCAGCAGCTTCGGGACTGACGGGGAAAAACTGTTTTTT. This encodes CASSFGTDGEKLFF.

The chain is built from TRBV30 and TRBJ1-2, with D possibly matching TRBD1 (6 bases). Trimming pared 2 bases from V and 6 bases from J, leaving 16 bases between. Germline CDR1 GTSNPN, CDR2 SVGIG (reference sequence). The CDR3 has 14 amino acids. This CDR3 reads CAWSRDRSWNGYTF. The DNA for the CDR3 is TGTGCCTGGAGTCGTGACAGGTCCTGGAATGGCTACACCTTC.